Listed below are T cell receptor beta chains from one sample, sequenced in a study of blood T cell repertoires in COVID-19. Assay: immunoSEQ multiplex PCR; the TCRdb copy retains only in-frame clones and omits some. This table has about 350,000 clones, around 87% appearing once. The sample taken for sequencing was PBMCs or T cells enriched from blood (not recorded which). These receptors originate from a woman aged 25 to 45 who had recovered from COVID-19. The CDR3 runs from the conserved cysteine through the conserved F or W. The D gene is left open where the match is weak. Clone size is not always given. Where it is, it says once, few, many or a class for expanded clones.

d_gene,abundance,j_gene,v_gene,CDR3aa,CDR3nt
TRBD1,.,TRBJ1-4,TRBV7-9,CASSSGTGYEKLFF,TGTGCCAGCAGCTCCGGGACAGGGTACGAAAAACTGTTTTTT
.,.,TRBJ2-7,TRBV29-1,CSVEDPTDRSSSTGEQYF,TGCAGCGTTGAAGACCCCACTGACAGGAGTTCGTCGACTGGCGAGCAGTACTTC
.,once,TRBJ2-3,TRBV9,CASSARRGGGTDTQYF,TGTGCCAGCAGCGCCCGGAGGGGGGGAGGCACAGATACGCAGTATTTT
.,.,TRBJ2-3,TRBV2,CASGGAGVDTQYF,TGTGCCAGCGGGGGGGCAGGGGTGGATACGCAGTATTTT
.,.,TRBJ2-2,TRBV4-1,CASSQLRVLNTGELFF,TGCGCCAGCAGCCAATTACGGGTGCTGAACACCGGGGAGCTGTTTTTT
TRBD1,once,TRBJ1-2,TRBV18,CASSPVGTDLNYGYTF,TGTGCCAGCTCACCGGTCGGGACAGACCTTAACTATGGCTACACCTTC
TRBD2,.,TRBJ2-5,TRBV10-2,CASGGGVETQYF,TGCGCCAGCGGGGGGGGTGTCGAGACCCAGTACTTC
TRBD2,.,TRBJ2-7,TRBV6-1,CASSEIGGASYEQYF,TGTGCCAGCAGTGAAATCGGGGGGGCCTCCTACGAGCAGTACTTC
.,.,TRBJ1-6,TRBV7-9,CASSLGSHYNSPLHF,TGTGCCAGCAGCTTAGGAAGCCACTATAATTCACCCCTCCACTTT
.,.,TRBJ2-7,TRBV5-1,CASSLDPGSYEQYF,TGCGCCAGCAGCTTGGACCCCGGGAGCTACGAGCAGTACTTC
TRBD1,.,TRBJ2-3,TRBV29-1,CSTRQGADTQYF,TGCAGCACCCGACAGGGGGCGGATACGCAGTATTTT
.,few,TRBJ1-2,TRBV27,CASSLWPPSYGYTF,TGTGCCAGCAGTTTATGGCCGCCATCCTATGGCTACACCTTC
TRBD2,once,TRBJ2-5,TRBV7-2,CASSFFSGGARETQYF,TGTGCCAGCAGCTTTTTCAGCGGGGGGGCCCGGGAGACCCAGTACTTC
TRBD1,once,TRBJ1-2,TRBV10-3,CAISLGGQHYGYTF,TGTGCCATCAGTCTAGGGGGCCAACACTATGGCTACACCTTC
.,.,TRBJ1-6,TRBV9,CASSSEPGAHNSPLHF,TGTGCCAGCAGCTCCGAGCCAGGGGCCCATAATTCACCCCTCCACTTT
.,few,TRBJ2-4,TRBV6-5,CASSLDRWNIQYF,TGTGCCAGCAGTTTAGACAGGTGGAACATTCAGTACTTC
.,once,TRBJ1-1,TRBV12-3/TRBV12-4,CASTAVLNTEAFF,TGTGCCAGCACTGCGGTACTGAACACTGAAGCTTTCTTT
TRBD2,.,TRBJ2-1,TRBV9,CASSAGTSGGYQFF,TGTGCCAGCAGCGCCGGGACTAGCGGGGGCTACCAGTTCTTC
TRBD1,.,TRBJ1-1,TRBV4-1,CASSQDNRDRGIAEAFF,TGCGCCAGCAGCCAAGATAATCGGGACAGGGGGATAGCTGAAGCTTTCTTT
.,.,TRBJ1-1,TRBV6-5,CASAIGGPNTEAFF,TGTGCCAGCGCAATAGGGGGACCGAACACTGAAGCTTTCTTT
TRBD1,.,TRBJ2-1,TRBV7-2,CASSLSTGDWGEQFF,TGTGCCAGCAGCTTGTCTACAGGGGATTGGGGTGAGCAGTTCTTC
.,once,TRBJ1-5,TRBV9,CASSVAGSNQPQHF,TGTGCCAGCAGCGTAGCGGGTAGCAATCAGCCCCAGCATTTT
.,.,TRBJ1-6,TRBV27,CASRTWVSLSYNSPLHF,TGTGCCAGCAGGACATGGGTTTCCCTTTCCTATAATTCACCCCTCCACTTT
.,once,TRBJ2-3,TRBV20-1,CSASLSGFTDTQYF,TGCAGTGCTAGTTTATCCGGGTTCACAGATACGCAGTATTTT
.,.,TRBJ2-1,TRBV4-3,CASSRYRGNEQFF,TGCGCCAGTTCCCGGTATCGGGGCAATGAGCAGTTCTTC
.,.,TRBJ2-7,TRBV6-5,CASFHYEQYF,TGTGCCAGCTTCCACTACGAGCAGTACTTC
.,.,TRBJ1-3,TRBV29-1,CSVVTGPGNTIYF,TGCAGCGTGGTGACAGGACCTGGAAACACCATATATTTT
.,.,TRBJ1-1,TRBV7-9,CASSLRRFIRRVRNTEAFF,TGTGCCAGCAGCTTAAGGCGTTTTATCAGACGGGTCCGGAACACTGAAGCTTTCTTT
.,.,TRBJ2-7,TRBV6-2/TRBV6-3,CASSYSGTGSYEQYF,TGTGCCAGCAGTTACTCAGGGACTGGCTCCTACGAGCAGTACTTC
.,.,TRBJ1-6,TRBV11-2,CASSLDRAAPTLHF,TGTGCCAGCAGCTTAGATCGAGCCGCCCCGACCCTCCACTTT
.,.,TRBJ1-2,TRBV5-8,CASSGLQVPNYGYTF,TGTGCCAGCAGCGGGCTGCAGGTCCCTAACTATGGCTACACCTTC
TRBD2,.,TRBJ2-5,TRBV9,CASSVGGLAGGLVETQYF,TGTGCCAGCAGCGTAGGTGGGCTAGCGGGGGGGTTAGTGGAGACCCAGTACTTC
.,.,TRBJ1-1,TRBV6-5,CASSYSTGLSNTEAFF,TGTGCCAGCAGTTACTCAACGGGACTCTCGAACACTGAAGCTTTCTTT
.,.,TRBJ2-2,TRBV9,CASSVDSSMHTGELFF,TGTGCCAGCAGCGTAGATTCTAGTATGCACACCGGGGAGCTGTTTTTT
.,.,TRBJ1-2,TRBV18,CASSPGGNYGYTF,TGTGCCAGCTCACCCGGAGGGAACTATGGCTACACCTTC
TRBD1,.,TRBJ1-2,TRBV19,CASQGANYGYTF,TGTGCCAGCCAGGGGGCTAACTATGGCTACACCTTC
.,.,TRBJ1-1,TRBV2,CASSDTGGRRTEAFF,TGTGCCAGCAGTGATACGGGGGGGCGTCGAACTGAAGCTTTCTTT
.,.,TRBJ2-3,TRBV18,CASSLRSTDTQYF,TGTGCCAGCTCACTCAGAAGCACAGATACGCAGTATTTT
TRBD2,.,TRBJ2-2,TRBV27,CASSLSGGGAPGELFF,TGTGCCAGCAGTTTATCAGGCGGGGGGGCCCCCGGGGAGCTGTTTTTT
TRBD2,.,TRBJ2-7,TRBV3-1/TRBV3-2,CASSLASRGGHEQYF,TGTGCCAGCAGCCTAGCTTCGCGGGGGGGCCACGAGCAGTACTTC
TRBD2,.,TRBJ2-2,TRBV9,CASSGPGLAGGNTGELFF,TGTGCCAGCAGCGGGCCGGGACTAGCGGGGGGAAACACCGGGGAGCTGTTTTTT
TRBD1,.,TRBJ1-2,TRBV24-1,CATSDQRQGVNGYTF,TGTGCCACCAGTGATCAACGACAGGGGGTTAACGGCTACACCTTC
.,.,TRBJ1-1,TRBV28,CASSTGNTEAFF,TGTGCCAGCAGTACAGGGAACACTGAAGCTTTCTTT
.,.,TRBJ1-1,TRBV11-3,CASSPAAGTEAFF,TGTGCCAGCAGCCCAGCAGCGGGCACTGAAGCTTTCTTT
.,.,TRBJ1-2,TRBV10-3,CAISEGQPPYTF,TGTGCCATCAGTGAGGGACAGCCTCCCTACACCTTC
TRBD1,.,TRBJ1-2,TRBV18,CASSPGQPGEYGYTF,TGTGCCAGCTCACCGGGACAGCCGGGAGAATATGGCTACACCTTC
TRBD1,.,TRBJ1-1,TRBV7-6,CASSLGTVNTEAFF,TGTGCCAGCAGCCTGGGGACAGTGAACACTGAAGCTTTCTTT
.,.,TRBJ1-5,TRBV18,CASSPVGRGRSQPQHF,TGTGCCAGCTCACCGGTGGGCAGGGGAAGATCTCAGCCCCAGCATTTT
.,once,TRBJ1-2,TRBV28,CASSLNRGSYGYTF,TGTGCCAGCAGTTTAAACCGAGGATCCTATGGCTACACCTTC
TRBD1,.,TRBJ2-7,TRBV18,CASSPDRLDEQYF,TGTGCCAGCTCCCCGGACAGGTTAGACGAGCAGTACTTC
.,.,TRBJ1-1,TRBV3-1/TRBV3-2,CASSPTVQNTEAFF,TGTGCCAGCAGCCCGACAGTTCAGAACACTGAAGCTTTCTTT
TRBD1,.,TRBJ2-7,TRBV23-1,CASSQSLQGDRYEQYF,TGCGCCAGCAGTCAATCGCTCCAGGGGGATAGGTACGAGCAGTACTTC
TRBD1,.,TRBJ1-5,TRBV6-2/TRBV6-3,CASSLRETGTNQPQHF,TGTGCCAGCAGTTTAAGAGAGACAGGGACCAATCAGCCCCAGCATTTT
.,.,TRBJ1-2,TRBV5-6,CASSPGAGRSYGYTF,TGTGCCAGCAGCCCTGGTGCAGGCCGATCCTATGGCTACACCTTC
TRBD1,.,TRBJ1-4,TRBV2,CASSIGTGEEKLFF,TGTGCCAGCAGTATCGGGACAGGGGAAGAAAAACTGTTTTTT
.,.,TRBJ1-1,TRBV7-3,CASSFGRENTEAFF,TGTGCCAGCAGCTTCGGGCGGGAGAACACTGAAGCTTTCTTT
.,few,TRBJ1-5,TRBV10-1,CASSVPGTLQNQPQHF,TGCGCCAGCAGCGTCCCAGGGACACTCCAGAATCAGCCCCAGCATTTT
.,once,TRBJ2-1,TRBV15,CATSRDRVNEQFF,TGTGCCACCAGCAGAGATCGGGTCAATGAGCAGTTCTTC
.,.,TRBJ2-7,TRBV14,CASSPGLYAEQYF,TGTGCCAGCAGCCCCGGACTTTATGCGGAGCAGTACTTC
.,few,TRBJ1-6,TRBV12-3/TRBV12-4,CASSSDGSPLHF,TGTGCCAGCAGTTCAGATGGCTCACCCCTCCACTTT